Listed here is a single TCR beta chain. Its antigen is undetermined. This entry belongs to a study of cytomegalovirus exposure and HLA in healthy donors. The CDR3 extends over 13 amino acids. Germline V gene data show CDR1 as SNHLY and CDR2 as FYNNEI. Trimming took 4 bases from V and 3 from J, leaving 10 bases between them. The protocol was immunoSEQ multiplex PCR, while the TCRdb copy is restricted to in-frame clones and leaves out a portion. The data contain some 200,000 clones, approximately 84% of them singletons. Findings and caveats of the study: Specificity for CMV antigens was confirmed in vitro for a few of the CMV-associated chains. Cytomegalovirus association was assigned to about 150 TCR beta chains. First-cohort TCR clusters were later found to tend to co-occur in the 120 validation repertoires.

The genes are TRBV2 and TRBJ2-7; no clear D. The sequencing input was PBMCs. This TCR derives from a woman under 30 in good health and CMV-seropositive. The CDR3: CASSVEPDYEQYF. DNA of the CDR3: TGTGCCAGCAGTGTTGAACCAGACTACGAGCAGTACTTC. The variable domain in full, with the rest retrieved from reference TRBV2 and TRBJ2-7, is EPEVTQTPSHQVTQMGQEVILRCVPISNHLYFYWYRQILGQKVEFLVSFYNNEISEKSEIFDDQFSVERPDGSNFTLKIRSTKLEDSAMYFCASSVEPDYEQYFGPGTRLTVT.